The 5 T cell receptor beta chains in this list originate from one sample, sequenced in a study of blood T cell repertoires in COVID-19. Using immunoSEQ multiplex PCR, the repertoire was profiled, and TCRdb retains in-frame clones only, with some absent. This sample has more than 80,000 clones; 86% occur once, and the top ten carry 1.5% to 2%. The source material was peripheral blood. The source is an elderly man with acute or convalescent COVID-19.

V usage is TRBV11-2 and J usage is TRBJ2-7; no clear D. Germline lookup yields CDR1 SGHAT and CDR2 FQNNGV. This CDR3 is 13 amino acids long. V lost 1 base to trimming and J lost 4 bases, with 8 bases between them. The CDR3 is CASSLAPRYEQYF. Here the CDR3 DNA reads TGTGCCAGCAGCTTAGCCCCCAGATACGAGCAGTACTTC.

This rearrangement joins TRBV28 to TRBJ1-2; TRBD1 is a possible D gene (5 bases). Deletions cut 6 bases from V and 2 bases from J, with 13 bases between. The CDR3 loop spans 14 amino acids. Germline V gene lookup returns CDR1 MDHEN and CDR2 SYDVKM. CDR3 in DNA: TGTGCCAGCAGCATGTCAGGGATAAACTATGGCTACACCTTC. This codes for CASSMSGINYGYTF.

This chain connects TRBV28 to TRBJ1-6; 7 nucleotides line up with TRBD1. The CDR3 is 14 residues long. Trimming removed 2 bases from V and 7 bases from J; junction bases left unmatched: 2. Germline V gene data show CDR1 as MDHEN and CDR2 as SYDVKM. The CDR3 spells CASSLRDSNSPLHF. The CDR3 region has the DNA TGTGCCAGCAGTTTAAGGGACAGCAATTCACCCCTCCACTTT.

The chain employs TRBV9 and TRBJ1-1; D is unclear. The CDR3 consists of 13 residues. V lost 3 bases to trimming and J lost 0 bases, with 6 bases between them. Looked up from germline, CDR1 is SGDLS and CDR2 is YYNGEE. The CDR3, as DNA: TGTGCCAGCAGCGGTGGGCTGAACACTGAAGCTTTCTTT. Protein sequence: CASSGGLNTEAFF.

The chain joins TRBV19 to TRBJ1-5, with 8 bases lining up with TRBD1. Trimming cost V 6 bases and J 6 bases; bases outside gene matches: 4. Germline V gene sequence: CDR1 LNHDA, CDR2 SQIVND (reference sequence). This CDR3 is 13 amino acids long. The CDR3 sequence: CASRLTGAQPQHF. In DNA, the CDR3 is TGTGCCAGTAGGTTGACAGGGGCTCAGCCCCAGCATTTT.